The next 29 T cell receptor beta chains were all read from a single sample in a study of CD8+CD57+ T cells in acquired aplastic anemia. All sequencing subjects had displayed CD8+CD57+ cell expansion on flow cytometry. The use of genomic DNA as template underpinned the TCR beta VDJ and CDR3 profiling. MiXCR was run by TCRdb on the reads, yielding one entry per CDR3 protein. The repertoire consists of roughly 150,000 distinct CDR3 sequences, with about half occurring once and the leading ten covering 2.5% to 4%. The sample taken for sequencing was sorted CD4+, CD8+, or CD8+CD57+ T cells (not recorded which) from PBMCs. The receptors were gathered from a human donor with aplastic anemia.

This clonotype was detected many times. The chain is built from TRBV7-9 and TRBJ1-4; a weak D match, TRBD1 (6 bases). Germline-derived CDR1 and CDR2 are SEHNR and FQNEAQ (reference sequence). The V and J ends lost 7 bases and 3 bases respectively, with 12 bases between them. The CDR3 has 14 amino acids. This CDR3 is CASTRTDSNEKLFF. The CDR3 DNA reads TGTGCCAGCACAAGGACAGATTCTAATGAAAAACTGTTTTTT.

The chain employs TRBV6-1 and TRBJ1-6; 10 bases match TRBD1. Unmatched junction bases numbered 4, after V lost 8 bases and J lost 6 bases. The CDR3 has 14 residues. Per germline, CDR1 MNHNS and CDR2 SASEGT. The CDR3, as DNA: TGTGCCAGCGACAGGGGGCTCTCTAATTCACCCCTCCACTTT. Protein product: CASDRGLSNSPLHF.

The J gene is TRBJ2-1, the V gene TRBV15; D assignment may be TRBD1 or TRBD2 (5 bases each). The V end lost 3 bases, the J end lost 6 bases, and 12 bases lay between the germline ends. Germline V CDR1 and CDR2: LNHNV, YYDKDF (reference sequence). The CDR3 extends over 14 amino acids. The CDR3 DNA reads TGTGCCACCAGCAGCCGGGACGGTCGCAATGAGCAGTTCTTC. It encodes CATSSRDGRNEQFF.

About this clonotype itself: A read error is possible here, since a much larger clone lies one base away. The CDR3, as DNA: TGTGCCAGCAGCTTGGCCCACGGGAGCGGAACCATTCAGTACTTC. Amino acid sequence: CASSLAHGSGTIQYF. The chain has TRBV5-6 and TRBJ2-4; D possibly corresponds to TRBD2 (6 bases). CDR1 is SGHDT, CDR2 YYEEEE, per germline. The V and J ends lost 0 bases and 9 bases respectively, with 16 bases between them. The CDR3 loop spans 15 amino acids.

The chain is built from TRBV20-1 and TRBJ2-7; D ambiguous. Trimming left V 5 bases short and J 0 bases short, with 14 bases between. Per germline, CDR1 DFQATT and CDR2 SNEGSKA (reference sequence). This CDR3 has 14 amino acids. The CDR3 spells CSAPPSPYSYEQYF. As DNA, the CDR3 is TGCAGTGCTCCACCCAGCCCATACTCCTACGAGCAGTACTTC.

With respect to this clonotype: Germline is not matched at one junction end, which may reflect a read error. V and J are TRBV6-2 or TRBV6-3 and TRBJ2-3, with TRBD2 identical over 14 bases. This CDR3 has 20 residues. Germline CDR1 reads MNHEY; CDR2 reads SVGEGT. The CDR3 protein is CAISYGLQGATSGRVDTQYF. Here the CDR3 DNA reads TGTGCCATCAGTTACGGTCTACAGGGGGCGACTAGCGGGAGGGTGGATACGCAGTATTTT.

This chain uses TRBV20-1 with TRBJ1-5, with D hard to call. Trimming left V 0 bases short and J 5 bases short, with 11 bases between. CDR1 and CDR2 from the germline V gene are DFQATT and SNEGSKA (reference sequence). CDR3 length: 14 residues. CDR3 DNA: TGCAGTGCTAGAGATGCAGCGCTAGATCAGCCCCAGCATTTT. Encoded protein: CSARDAALDQPQHF.

The chain is built from TRBV10-3 and TRBJ2-7, with 10 bases identical to TRBD1. The ends lost 8 bases at V and 2 bases at J; junction bases unmatched: 6. The CDR3 runs 14 residues. Germline V gene lookup returns CDR1 ENHRY and CDR2 SYGVKD. The CDR3 DNA reads as TGTGCCATCTTCGGACAGGGGGGCGCCTACGAGCAGTACTTC. Its protein product is CAIFGQGGAYEQYF.

This clonotype was seen at least ten times. The chain uses TRBV9 and TRBJ2-1; D unclear. Germline loops: CDR1 SGDLS, CDR2 YYNGEE. CDR3 length equals 16 residues. V was shortened by 0 bases and J by 4 bases, with 14 bases between the two germline ends. The CDR3 sequence is CASSVGSNPLYNEQFF. In DNA, the CDR3 is TGTGCCAGCAGCGTAGGATCTAACCCCCTTTACAATGAGCAGTTCTTC.

On this clonotype: A much larger clone lies one base from this, so it may be a read error. The CDR3 DNA follows: TGTGCCAGCACTAATCCGGGACAGTACAATGAGCAGTTCTTC. It is translated as CASTNPGQYNEQFF. The chain recombines TRBV11-3 with TRBJ2-1; 7 nucleotides align to TRBD1. The CDR3 consists of 14 residues. V gave up 7 bases and J gave up 4 bases; unmatched junction bases: 7. Germline V gene sequence: CDR1 SGHNT, CDR2 YENEEA.

This clonotype was seen only a few times. This may be a read error: a much more frequent sequence differs by one nucleotide. CDR3 loop: CASSLPVMSTEAFF. The CDR3 DNA is TGTGCCAGCAGCTTGCCAGTCATGAGCACTGAAGCTTTCTTT. The gene calls are TRBV5-6 and TRBJ1-1, with D unclear. Trimming removed 1 base from V and 4 bases from J, with 11 bases in between. CDR1 is SGHDT, CDR2 YYEEEE, per germline. The CDR3 loop spans 14 amino acids.

With regard to this clonotype: The CDR3 does not end in the conserved phenylalanine or tryptophan, so this is likely a read error. The rearrangement uses TRBV20-1 and TRBJ2-3; perhaps TRBD2 as D (6 bases). The CDR3 consists of 14 residues. V lost 3 bases, J lost 4 bases, and 14 bases lay in between. Germline assignment: CDR1 DFQATT and CDR2 SNEGSKA (reference sequence). CDR3 amino acids: CSARAGSVADTQYL. The CDR3 DNA reads as TGCAGTGCTAGGGCGGGGTCAGTAGCAGATACGCAGTATCTT.

The sample holds many counts of this clonotype. The chain uses TRBV6-5 and TRBJ2-5; D uncertain. The germline CDR1 and CDR2 sequences are MNHEY and SVGAGI. Trimming left V 6 bases short and J 5 bases short, with 10 bases between. This CDR3 comprises 12 residues. In DNA, the CDR3 is TGTGCCAGCAGCTCGCCTCAGGAGACCCAGTACTTC. Its protein product is CASSSPQETQYF.

The chain combines TRBV19 with TRBJ2-1, with 7 bases fitting TRBD2. The CDR3 has 13 residues. Germline lookup yields CDR1 LNHDA and CDR2 SQIVND (reference sequence). J lost 9 bases, V lost 4 bases, and 6 bases had no gene match. The CDR3 here is CASSTSGATEQFF. For the CDR3, the DNA is TGTGCCAGTAGTACGAGCGGGGCTACTGAGCAGTTCTTC.

The J gene is TRBJ2-2, the V gene TRBV20-1, with D unresolved. CDR3 length equals 13 residues. Trimming stripped 3 bases from V and 2 bases from J, with 7 bases between. Germline CDR1 DFQATT, CDR2 SNEGSKA (reference sequence). The DNA for the CDR3 is TGCAGTGCTAGTGGCAGAAACACCGGGGAGCTGTTTTTT. Translated, it gives CSASGRNTGELFF.

This sequence joins TRBV24-1 and TRBJ1-2, with D hard to call. This CDR3 comprises 16 residues. Germline V lookup: CDR1 KGHDR, CDR2 SFDVKD. The ends were cut back, 4 bases at V and 2 bases at J, with 16 bases in the middle. The DNA for the CDR3 is TGTGCCACCAGTGACCAACGGAGGGAGGAAAACTATGGCTACACCTTC. Its protein is CATSDQRREENYGYTF.

The V and J genes are TRBV29-1 and TRBJ2-1, with 9 bases that match TRBD1. The CDR3 spans 14 residues. Germline CDR1 SQVTM, CDR2 ANQGSEA. Losses at the gene ends were 7 bases for V and 0 bases for J; bases not matched to a gene: 4. DNA for the CDR3: TGCAGCGCATCGACAGGGGGCTCCTACAATGAGCAGTTCTTC. This codes for CSASTGGSYNEQFF.

V usage is TRBV29-1 and J usage is TRBJ1-3; no clear D gene. Trimming removed 7 bases at V and 1 base at J, with 8 bases between. The CDR3 contains 12 residues. The germline V gene encodes CDR1 SQVTM and CDR2 ANQGSEA. CDR3 sequence (DNA): TGCAGCGCCGGAGATTCTGGAAACACCATATATTTT. It specifies CSAGDSGNTIYF.

Ten or more counts support this clonotype. The chain uses TRBV20-1 and TRBJ2-1; tentative D call: TRBD2 (5 bases). Trimming removed 2 bases from V and 4 bases from J, with 12 bases in between. This CDR3 is 14 amino acids long. Germline lookup yields CDR1 DFQATT and CDR2 SNEGSKA (reference sequence). The CDR3 nucleotides are TGCAGTGCTAGAAGGACGGACTCATACAATGAGCAGTTCTTC. Translation gives CSARRTDSYNEQFF.

This clonotype came up many times. V and J are TRBV7-2 and TRBJ1-2; TRBD1 might be the D (5 bases). The CDR3 loop spans 14 amino acids. Trimming cost V 5 bases and J 5 bases, with 15 bases left between them. Looked up from germline, CDR1 is SGHTA and CDR2 is FQGNSA. As DNA, the CDR3 is TGTGCCAGCAGCCGGATAGACAGAGAGTATGGCTACACCTTC. This encodes CASSRIDREYGYTF.

In the case of this clonotype: Its ends do not fully match the called genes, so a read error is possible. CDR3 sequence (DNA): TGTGCCGGCAGCCAAGGGGGGAAGGACACTGAAGCTTTCTTT. It encodes CAGSQGGKDTEAFF. The V call is TRBV4-2, the J call TRBJ1-1; a possible D gene is TRBD1 (6 bases). Germline values: CDR1 LGHNA, CDR2 YNFKEQ. This CDR3 contains 14 residues.

The chain employs TRBV6-1 and TRBJ1-1; D might be TRBD1 (6 bases). The CDR3 runs 15 residues. Germline lookup yields CDR1 MNHNS and CDR2 SASEGT. The V end was cut by 7 bases, the J end by 1 base, with 16 bases between. The CDR3 loop is CASNLAGAPNTEAFF. CDR3 DNA sequence: TGTGCCAGCAATCTCGCAGGGGCCCCGAACACTGAAGCTTTCTTT.

The chain couples TRBV7-2 to TRBJ2-7; D not certain. Germline-derived CDR1 and CDR2 are SGHTA and FQGNSA. V was shortened by 0 bases and J by 4 bases, with 7 bases between the two germline ends. The CDR3 spans 13 residues. The CDR3 nucleotides are TGTGCCAGCAGCTTAGCTGGACGATACGAGCAGTACTTC. Protein sequence: CASSLAGRYEQYF.

The chain has TRBV5-1 and TRBJ2-3, with D possibly being TRBD2 (7 bases). Germline CDR1 SGHRS, CDR2 YFSETQ. Trimming cost V 0 bases and J 6 bases, with 11 bases left between them. The CDR3 contains 14 residues. The CDR3 loop is CASSLVGGDDTQYF. The DNA of the CDR3 is TGCGCCAGCAGCTTGGTAGGGGGGGACGATACGCAGTATTTT.

Concerning this clonotype: As the CDR3 is not closed by the conserved phenylalanine or tryptophan, this likely results from a read error. Because the CDR3's place on the DNA is in doubt, the DNA is left out and the CDR3 is given as listed by TCRdb. V is TRBV10-2 and J is TRBJ2-1; the D call of TRBD2 is as the table states it, not checked on the DNA. Germline lookup yields CDR1 WSHSY and CDR2 SAAADI. Including both end residues, the CDR3 is 14 amino acids long. This CDR3 is CASSESASGGASTV.

CDR3 protein: CASSSRDTQYF. The CDR3 DNA sequence: TGTGCCAGCAGTAGCAGGGATACGCAGTATTTT. This chain connects TRBV7-2 to TRBJ2-3; D gene unclear. The CDR3 spans 11 residues. V was cut by 6 bases and J by 6 bases, with 7 bases left in between. Germline loops: CDR1 SGHTA, CDR2 FQGNSA. The full variable domain, completed using reference TRBV7-2 and TRBJ2-3, is GAGVSQSPSNKVTEKGKDVELRCDPISGHTALYWYRQSLGQGLEFLIYFQGNSAPDKSGLPSDRFSAERTGGSVSTLTIQRTQQEDSAVYLCASSSRDTQYFGPGTRLTVL.

The chain links TRBV11-1 to TRBJ1-5; 7 bases align to TRBD1. The V gene end was trimmed by 4 bases and the J gene end by 7 bases; junction bases not matched to a gene: 16. The CDR3 contains 17 residues. The germline gives CDR1 SGHAT, CDR2 FQDESV (reference sequence). The CDR3 sequence is CASSSPLITGDEQPQHF. DNA of the CDR3: TGTGCCAGCAGCTCCCCCCTCATAACAGGGGACGAACAGCCCCAGCATTTT.

The CDR3 spells CASSKWGGLETQYF. CDR3 DNA: TGTGCCAGTAGTAAGTGGGGGGGCTTGGAGACCCAGTACTTC. The rearrangement joins TRBV19 to TRBJ2-5, with D tentatively TRBD2 (7 bases). CDR3 size: 14 residues. The V end was cut by 4 bases, the J end by 5 bases, with 14 bases between. Germline values: CDR1 LNHDA, CDR2 SQIVND (reference sequence).

Concerning this clonotype: The junction and the germline gene differ at one end; a read error may be behind it. The CDR3 DNA reads TGCGCCGGCAGCTTAATGGGATGGACCAAGAGAAGTCAGCCCCAGCATTTT. Translated, it gives CAGSLMGWTKRSQPQHF. The V gene is TRBV5-1, the J gene TRBJ1-5; D gene unclear. Germline V CDR1 and CDR2: SGHRS, YFSETQ. This CDR3 is built from 17 residues.